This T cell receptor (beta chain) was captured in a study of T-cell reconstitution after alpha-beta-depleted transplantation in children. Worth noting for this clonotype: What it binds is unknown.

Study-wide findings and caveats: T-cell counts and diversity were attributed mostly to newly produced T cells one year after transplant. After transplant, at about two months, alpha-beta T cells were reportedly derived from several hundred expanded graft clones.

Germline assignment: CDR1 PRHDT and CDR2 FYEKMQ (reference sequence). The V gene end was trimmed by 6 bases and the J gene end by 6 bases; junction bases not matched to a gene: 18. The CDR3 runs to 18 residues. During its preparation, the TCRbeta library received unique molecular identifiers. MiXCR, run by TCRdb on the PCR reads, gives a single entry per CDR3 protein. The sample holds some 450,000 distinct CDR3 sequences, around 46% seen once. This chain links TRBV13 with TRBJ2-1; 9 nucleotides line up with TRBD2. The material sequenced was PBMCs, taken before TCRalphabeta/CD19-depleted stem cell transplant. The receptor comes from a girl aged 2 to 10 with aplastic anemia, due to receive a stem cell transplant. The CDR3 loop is CASSNQSSRGGRSNEQFF. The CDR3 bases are TGTGCCAGCAGTAACCAATCCTCGCGGGGGGGCCGGAGCAATGAGCAGTTCTTC.